These 32 T cell receptor beta chains share one sample of origin, sequenced in a study of type 1 and type 2 diabetes patients. Amplification started from genomic DNA. Amplification of the beta chain CDR3 used 30 forward and 13 reverse multiplex primers. TCRdb used MiXCR to reprocess the multiplex PCR reads, holding one entry per CDR3 protein. The sample comprises fewer than 350,000 distinct CDR3 sequences, around 47% of which are singletons, and roughly an eighth rests with the top ten. Sequences were obtained from peripheral blood mononuclear cells (PBMCs). These receptors were taken from a man aged 18 to 29 with type 2 diabetes.

This chain uses TRBV6-6 with TRBJ2-7; a weak D match, TRBD1 (6 bases). The germline V gene encodes CDR1 MNHNY and CDR2 SVGAGI (reference sequence). The V gene lost 7 bases and the J gene lost 0 bases, with 16 bases spanning the gap. The CDR3 totals 15 residues. CDR3 sequence (DNA): TGTGCCAGCAACTTGACAGGCCTCAGCTCCTACGAGCAGTACTTC. It yields the protein CASNLTGLSSYEQYF.

This chain connects TRBV19 to TRBJ1-5, with 7 bases matching TRBD1. The CDR3 is 16 residues long. V lost 7 bases, J lost 6 bases, and 15 bases stayed unmatched. CDR1 LNHDA and CDR2 SQIVND come from the germline V gene (reference sequence). Here the CDR3 DNA reads TGTGCCAGTATCCAAACCCGACAGGGAGAGGGTCAGCCCCAGCATTTT. As protein: CASIQTRQGEGQPQHF.

The chain couples TRBV20-1 to TRBJ1-1; no clear D. Germline CDR1 is DFQATT and CDR2 is SNEGSKA (reference sequence). The CDR3 runs to 14 residues. CDR3 nucleotide sequence: TGCAGCGTTCTGGGGTTGCAGATGAACACTGAAGCTTTCTTT. It yields the protein CSVLGLQMNTEAFF.

A few counts support this clonotype. J is TRBJ1-5 and V is TRBV28; TRBD1 agrees at 7 bases. The V and J ends lost 3 bases and 6 bases, in that order; junction bases with no gene match: 5. Per the germline V gene, CDR1 is MDHEN and CDR2 is SYDVKM. CDR3 size: 14 residues. CDR3 sequence: CASSLTGFVQPQHF. In DNA, the CDR3 is TGTGCCAGCAGTTTGACAGGGTTCGTTCAGCCCCAGCATTTT. Full variable domain (remainder filled in from reference TRBV28 and TRBJ1-5): DVKVTQSSRYLVKRTGEKVFLECVQDMDHENMFWYRQDPGLGLRLIYFSYDVKMKEKGDIPEGYSVSREKKERFSLILESASTNQTSMYLCASSLTGFVQPQHFGDGTRLSIL.

This clonotype has only a few counts. The rearrangement uses TRBV7-2 and TRBJ1-6; D gene uncertain. The CDR3 is made up of 15 amino acids. The germline gives CDR1 SGHTA, CDR2 FQGNSA. The germline V and J ends were trimmed by 1 base and 7 bases, with 11 bases remaining between them. The CDR3 bases are TGTGCCAGCAGCTTAGATGGGAGCTCCAATTCACCCCTCCACTTT. Protein product: CASSLDGSSNSPLHF.

This clonotype was seen more than once but under ten times. V is TRBV7-9 and J is TRBJ2-5, with 10 bases aligning to TRBD1. CDR1 SEHNR and CDR2 FQNEAQ come from the germline V gene (reference sequence). The V segment lost 4 bases and the J segment 5 bases; nucleotides outside the gene matches: 4. There are 14 residues in the CDR3. This CDR3 is CASSSGQGGETQYF. The DNA for the CDR3 is TGTGCCAGCAGCTCCGGACAGGGGGGCGAGACCCAGTACTTC.

This clonotype was detected a few times. The chain combines TRBV4-3 with TRBJ2-3; D is tentatively TRBD1 or TRBD2 (5 bases each). Germline values: CDR1 LGHNA, CDR2 YSLEER. The CDR3 consists of 17 residues. Trimming left V 1 base short and J 0 bases short, with 14 bases between. The CDR3 DNA reads TGCGCCAGCAGCCAAGGGCCGGGACGGACTAGCACAGATACGCAGTATTTT. Amino acid sequence: CASSQGPGRTSTDTQYF.

Comment on this clonotype: The CDR3 ends on some other residue instead of the conserved phenylalanine or tryptophan, so this is likely a read error. The chain recombines TRBV7-2 with TRBJ1-6; D unclear. Trimming took 6 bases from V and 9 from J, leaving 12 bases between them. The V gene's germline CDR1 is SGHTA and CDR2 FQGNSA. The CDR3 loop spans 13 amino acids. CDR3 nucleotides: TGTGCCAGCAGACTAGGCACCGGTTCACCCCTCCACTTG. This translates into CASRLGTGSPLHL.

This clonotype was detected a few times. This chain connects TRBV28 to TRBJ2-7; D may be TRBD1 (6 bases). Germline V gene sequence: CDR1 MDHEN, CDR2 SYDVKM. V shed 5 bases and J shed 9 bases, with 17 bases lying between them. The CDR3 is 13 residues long. The CDR3: CASSPWDTVGQYF. CDR3 in DNA: TGTGCCAGCAGTCCCTGGGACACTGTAGGGCAGTACTTC.

The chain links TRBV7-8 to TRBJ1-5; TRBD1 matches 7 bases. The CDR3 is 13 residues long. With 9 bases clipped from V and 5 bases from J, the junction kept 7 bases outside the gene matches. In germline, CDR1 is SGHVS, CDR2 FQNEAQ. The CDR3 here is CASRNTGDQPQHF. CDR3 nucleotide sequence: TGTGCCAGTAGGAATACAGGGGATCAGCCCCAGCATTTT.

About this clonotype itself: An end of the junction does not agree with germline; a read error may underlie this. The CDR3 sequence is CATSRTGRNTGELFF. In DNA form, the CDR3 reads TGTGCCACCAGTCGGACAGGGAGAAACACCGGGGAGCTGTTTTTT. V usage is TRBV25-1 and J usage is TRBJ2-2; 8 bases are a match to TRBD1. Germline V gene data show CDR1 as MGHDK and CDR2 as SYGVNS. The CDR3 length is 15 residues.

This clonotype occurred a few times. The V call is TRBV24-1, the J call TRBJ1-2; 8 bases align to TRBD1. CDR3 length: 15 amino acids. The V segment lost 2 bases and the J segment 5 bases; nucleotides outside the gene matches: 6. CDR1 KGHDR and CDR2 SFDVKD come from the germline V gene. The CDR3: CATSDSDRDPYGYTF. CDR3 sequence (DNA): TGTGCCACCAGTGATTCGGACAGGGACCCTTATGGCTACACCTTC.

As concerns this clonotype: Being one base from a much bigger clone, this may be a read error. The CDR3 spells CASGPRRTTEAFF. The CDR3 coding sequence is TGCGCCAGCGGCCCTAGACGGACCACTGAAGCTTTCTTT. This chain links TRBV10-2 with TRBJ1-1, with D unresolved. Trimming left V 8 bases short and J 4 bases short, with 14 bases between. CDR1 is WSHSY and CDR2 is SAAADI in the germline V gene. This CDR3 has 13 amino acids.

In the case of this clonotype: This may arise from a read error, as a much more abundant clone is one base away. This chain links TRBV15 with TRBJ1-1, with 7 bases fitting TRBD1. Germline V gene data show CDR1 as LNHNV and CDR2 as YYDKDF (reference sequence). CDR3 length: 15 amino acids. In DNA form, the CDR3 reads TGTGCCACCGGCAGAGAAGGGACAGCCAACACTGAAGCTTTCTTT. Its protein product is CATGREGTANTEAFF.

At least ten counts were recorded for this clonotype. The gene calls are TRBV6-6 and TRBJ1-1; TRBD1 might be the D (5 bases). Per germline, CDR1 MNHNY and CDR2 SVGAGI (reference sequence). This CDR3 region has 15 residues. Trimming shortened V by 0 bases and J by 6 bases, and 14 bases separated the two germline ends. Here the CDR3 reads CASSYSNRRDAEAFF. In nucleotides, the CDR3 is TGTGCCAGCAGTTACTCGAATCGCAGGGACGCTGAAGCTTTCTTT.

The chain links TRBV28 to TRBJ2-1; TRBD2 aligns across 10 bases. CDR1 is MDHEN, CDR2 SYDVKM, per germline. V was clipped by 5 bases and J by 1 base; unmatched bases: 5. The CDR3 contains 16 residues. Here the CDR3 reads CASSLALAGSYNEQFF. CDR3 in DNA: TGTGCCAGCAGTCTAGCACTAGCGGGGTCCTACAATGAGCAGTTCTTC.

This clonotype was seen a few times. The gene calls are TRBV5-5 and TRBJ2-5, with D possibly matching TRBD1 (5 bases). Germline CDR1 is SGHKS and CDR2 is YYEKEE (reference sequence). The CDR3 is 14 residues long. The V gene lost 0 bases and the J gene lost 3 bases, with 9 bases spanning the gap. CDR3 in amino acids: CASSLEGWKETQYF. In nucleotides, the CDR3 is TGTGCCAGCAGCTTGGAGGGGTGGAAAGAGACCCAGTACTTC.

The chain links TRBV27 to TRBJ1-6; the D gene is possibly TRBD1 (6 bases). V was cut by 6 bases and J by 5 bases, with 14 bases left in between. The CDR3 is 15 residues long. Germline V gene lookup returns CDR1 MNHEY and CDR2 SMNVEV (reference sequence). The CDR3 DNA follows: TGTGCCAGCAGGGCCGGGACAAGAGATAATTCACCCCTCCACTTT. Translating it yields CASRAGTRDNSPLHF.

The chain links TRBV20-1 to TRBJ2-7; 8 bases map to TRBD2. CDR3 length: 15 amino acids. Looked up from germline, CDR1 is DFQATT and CDR2 is SNEGSKA (reference sequence). The V gene end was trimmed by 0 bases and the J gene end by 2 bases; junction bases not matched to a gene: 6. This CDR3 reads CSARDPSGSAYEQYF. CDR3 coding DNA: TGCAGTGCTAGAGATCCCAGCGGGAGCGCCTACGAGCAGTACTTC.

This clonotype was counted many times. The chain is built from TRBV2 and TRBJ2-7; 9 bases line up with TRBD2. CDR1 and CDR2 from the germline V gene are SNHLY and FYNNEI. V gave up 6 bases and J gave up 0 bases; unmatched junction bases: 6. This CDR3 region has 15 residues. The CDR3 coding sequence is TGTGCCAGCAGGGCAATAGCGGGAGACTCCTACGAGCAGTACTTC. Its translation is CASRAIAGDSYEQYF. Looking up the rest from reference TRBV2 and TRBJ2-7 gives the full variable domain: EPEVTQTPSHQVTQMGQEVILRCVPISNHLYFYWYRQILGQKVEFLVSFYNNEISEKSEIFDDQFSVERPDGSNFTLKIRSTKLEDSAMYFCASRAIAGDSYEQYFGPGTRLTVT.

The rearrangement uses TRBV7-2 and TRBJ2-7, with D unclear. Per germline, CDR1 SGHTA and CDR2 FQGNSA. V was cut by 5 bases and J by 1 base, with 12 bases left in between. The CDR3 has 14 amino acids. This chain's CDR3 is CASSPPGLSYEQYF. The CDR3, as DNA: TGTGCCAGCAGCCCCCCGGGTTTATCCTACGAGCAGTACTTC.

V gene TRBV10-2 combines with J gene TRBJ2-5, with 7 bases lining up with TRBD2. CDR3 length: 15 residues. Unmatched junction bases numbered 8, after V lost 3 bases and J lost 4 bases. From germline, CDR1 is WSHSY and CDR2 SAAADI. The CDR3 loop reads CASSDRNGGRETQYF. Written as DNA, the CDR3 is TGCGCCAGCAGTGATCGGAACGGGGGGAGAGAGACCCAGTACTTC.

This clonotype was counted a few times. The chain has TRBV12-3 or TRBV12-4 and TRBJ2-7; unclear D gene. Trimming pared 5 bases from V and 5 bases from J, leaving 16 bases between. The CDR3 extends over 14 amino acids. CDR3 sequence: CASSPLVGVNEQYF. As DNA, the CDR3 is TGTGCCAGCAGTCCTTTGGTAGGTGTCAACGAGCAGTACTTC.

This clonotype has more than one count but fewer than ten. The chain has TRBV5-1 and TRBJ2-7; 7 positions match TRBD1. The CDR3 contains 13 residues. Trimming took 3 bases from V and 2 from J; bases not matched to a gene: 2. Germline values: CDR1 SGHRS, CDR2 YFSETQ. CDR3 amino acids: CASSWTGAYEQYF. Here the CDR3 DNA reads TGCGCCAGCAGCTGGACAGGCGCCTACGAGCAGTACTTC.

In this sample, this clonotype turned up a few times. This sequence joins TRBV29-1 and TRBJ2-7; D may correspond to TRBD1 or TRBD2 (5 bases each). The CDR3 contains 14 residues. Between the trimmed V and J ends, which lost 2 bases and 1 base, there was a span of 12 bases. The germline V gene encodes CDR1 SQVTM and CDR2 ANQGSEA. The CDR3 loop is CSVERLGVSYEQYF. The CDR3 bases are TGCAGCGTTGAAAGGCTGGGGGTTTCCTACGAGCAGTACTTC.

The chain's CDR3 is CASSADPTPDEQFF. The CDR3 region has the DNA TGCGCCAGCAGCGCGGACCCGACCCCCGATGAGCAGTTCTTC. The J gene is TRBJ2-1, the V gene TRBV5-1, with D unclear. The CDR3 runs to 14 residues. V was cut by 4 bases and J by 8 bases, with 16 bases left in between. From germline, CDR1 is SGHRS and CDR2 YFSETQ. The variable domain in full, completed from reference TRBV5-1 and TRBJ2-1, reads KAGVTQTPRYLIKTRGQQVTLSCSPISGHRSVSWYQQTPGQGLQFLFEYFSETQRNKGNFPGRFSGRQFSNSRSEMNVSTLELGDSALYLCASSADPTPDEQFFGPGTRLTVL.

V is TRBV6-1 and J is TRBJ1-4; D is uncertain. Trimming took 1 base from V and 8 from J, leaving 8 bases between them. The V gene's germline CDR1 is MNHNS and CDR2 SASEGT. CDR3 length equals 13 residues. This chain's CDR3 is CASSEEVKEKLFF. The CDR3 DNA follows: TGTGCCAGCAGTGAAGAAGTGAAAGAAAAACTGTTTTTT.

The chain employs TRBV7-3 and TRBJ1-2, with a tentative D call TRBD1 (6 bases). The CDR3 is 16 residues long. Germline-derived CDR1 and CDR2 are SGHTA and FQGTGA. Trimming shortened V by 0 bases and J by 3 bases, and 14 bases separated the two germline ends. As DNA, the CDR3 is TGTGCCAGCAGCTTAACGCGGGACATCAAATACTATGGCTACACCTTC. This translates into CASSLTRDIKYYGYTF. Full variable domain (remainder filled in from reference TRBV7-3 and TRBJ1-2): GAGVSQTPSNKVTEKGKYVELRCDPISGHTALYWYRQSLGQGPEFLIYFQGTGAADDSGLPNDRFFAVRPEGSVSTLKIQRTERGDSAVYLCASSLTRDIKYYGYTFGSGTRLTVV.

This clonotype has more than one count but fewer than ten. V and J are TRBV7-9 and TRBJ1-1, with 8 bases matching TRBD1. Germline CDR1 reads SEHNR; CDR2 reads FQNEAQ (reference sequence). V was pared by 5 bases and J by 5 bases, with 10 bases of the junction left unmatched. The CDR3 has 15 amino acids. The CDR3 loop is CASSAKTGGFTEAFF. The DNA of the CDR3 is TGTGCCAGCAGCGCGAAAACAGGGGGATTTACTGAAGCTTTCTTT.

This sequence joins TRBV20-1 and TRBJ1-2; possibly TRBD1 for D (5 bases). Trimming took 5 bases from V and 8 from J, leaving 15 bases between them. Germline assignment: CDR1 DFQATT and CDR2 SNEGSKA (reference sequence). The CDR3 is 12 amino acids. CDR3 DNA sequence: TGCAGTGCTGCACGGGACCCCGACGGCTACACCTTC. Translating gives CSAARDPDGYTF.

The sample holds a few counts of this clonotype. The genes are TRBV10-2 and TRBJ1-1; maybe TRBD1 (6 bases). The germline V and J ends were trimmed by 10 bases and 6 bases, with 15 bases remaining between them. CDR1 and CDR2 (germline): WSHSY, SAAADI. The CDR3 runs to 12 residues. The chain's CDR3 is CATGDTDSEAFF. The CDR3 coding sequence is TGCGCCACCGGGGACACCGACTCTGAAGCTTTCTTT.

This clonotype occurred many times. The rearrangement links TRBV14 to TRBJ2-7; D perhaps matches TRBD1 (5 bases). The V gene's germline CDR1 is SGHDN and CDR2 FVKESK. Trimming removed 1 base at V and 2 bases at J, with 9 bases between. The CDR3 loop spans 14 amino acids. CDR3 nucleotides: TGTGCCAGCAGCCAAGCAGGGCAGGCCTACGAGCAGTACTTC. Protein: CASSQAGQAYEQYF.